A selection of T cell receptor beta chains follows, all from one sample in a study of blood T cell repertoires in COVID-19. Sequencing used immunoSEQ multiplex PCR; TCRdb keeps in-frame clones, though not all of them. The sample lists about 150,000 clones, about nine tenths occurring once. What was sequenced was PBMCs or T cells enriched from blood (not recorded which). The receptors come from a middle-aged woman who had been exposed to COVID-19. Both conserved end residues are part of each CDR3. Each record gives: D gene, V gene, clone size, J gene, CDR3 protein, CDR3 DNA. D genes are given only for firm matches. Where a row states a size, it is once, few, many or the class of an expanded clone; other rows omit it.

TRBD1	TRBV24-1	NA	TRBJ2-1	CATSDTGQGSVEQFF	TGTGCCACCAGTGATACGGGACAGGGATCAGTGGAGCAGTTCTTC
TRBD2	TRBV29-1	NA	TRBJ2-1	CSAGLAGSYNEQFF	TGCAGCGCAGGACTAGCGGGTTCCTACAATGAGCAGTTCTTC
TRBD2	TRBV7-6	few	TRBJ2-3	CASSLGTSGITDTQYF	TGTGCCAGCAGCTTAGGGACTAGCGGGATAACAGATACGCAGTATTTT
TRBD1	TRBV7-8	NA	TRBJ2-5	CASSLVGILDRGFYQETQYF	TGTGCCAGCAGCTTAGTCGGCATCTTGGACAGGGGGTTTTACCAAGAGACCCAGTACTTC
NA	TRBV9	NA	TRBJ1-2	CASSGSSGNYGYTF	TGTGCCAGCAGCGGGTCCTCAGGAAACTATGGCTACACCTTC
NA	TRBV6-5	NA	TRBJ2-5	CASSYVFAEQETQYF	TGTGCCAGCAGTTACGTGTTCGCAGAACAAGAGACCCAGTACTTC
NA	TRBV28	NA	TRBJ2-1	CASSLSGNEQFF	TGTGCCAGCAGTTTATCCGGTAATGAGCAGTTCTTC
NA	TRBV24-1	NA	TRBJ1-4	CATSVDGRVSEKLFF	TGTGCCACCAGTGTGGACGGGAGGGTCTCTGAAAAACTGTTTTTT
TRBD1	TRBV2	NA	TRBJ1-2	CASSEIQGIGGYTF	TGTGCCAGCAGTGAGATACAGGGGATTGGTGGCTACACCTTC
TRBD1	TRBV19	NA	TRBJ1-1	CASSAPGQRNTEAFF	TGTGCCAGTAGTGCCCCGGGACAGAGGAACACTGAAGCTTTCTTT
NA	TRBV9	few	TRBJ2-2	CASSYRPVDTGELFF	TGTGCCAGCAGCTACAGACCGGTTGACACCGGGGAGCTGTTTTTT
NA	TRBV25-1	NA	TRBJ1-4	CASSGAGVNEKLFF	TGTGCCAGCAGTGGGGCAGGGGTGAATGAAAAACTGTTTTTT
NA	TRBV7-9	few	TRBJ2-7	CASSFGQGDSYEQYF	TGTGCCAGCAGCTTCGGTCAGGGCGATAGCTACGAGCAGTACTTC
TRBD1	TRBV9	NA	TRBJ1-2	CASSVGTGAYGYTF	TGTGCCAGCAGCGTAGGGACAGGGGCCTATGGCTACACCTTC
NA	TRBV2	NA	TRBJ2-7	CASSEQGSYEQYF	TGTGCCAGCAGTGAACAGGGTTCCTACGAGCAGTACTTC
NA	TRBV6-6	NA	TRBJ2-7	CASSYLGGEQYF	TGTGCCAGCAGTTACTTAGGGGGCGAGCAGTACTTC
TRBD1	TRBV3-1/TRBV3-2	NA	TRBJ2-5	CASSQGQGAGETQYF	TGTGCCAGCAGCCAAGGACAGGGGGCAGGGGAGACCCAGTACTTC
NA	TRBV6-6	NA	TRBJ1-5	CASSYGLNQPQHF	TGTGCCAGCAGTTACGGGCTCAATCAGCCCCAGCATTTT
TRBD2	TRBV10-1	NA	TRBJ2-3	CASSEVQREDTDTQYF	TGCGCCAGCAGTGAGGTCCAGCGGGAAGACACAGATACGCAGTATTTT
NA	TRBV9	NA	TRBJ1-5	CASSVDPSGNQPQHF	TGTGCCAGCAGCGTAGACCCCTCGGGCAATCAGCCCCAGCATTTT
TRBD2	TRBV18	few	TRBJ2-5	CASSRRTSGGASQETQYF	TGTGCCAGCTCACGTCGGACTAGCGGGGGTGCATCACAAGAGACCCAGTACTTC
TRBD2	TRBV4-2	NA	TRBJ2-5	CASSQGSGGKSETQYF	TGTGCCAGCAGCCAAGGGAGCGGGGGGAAGTCAGAGACCCAGTACTTC
TRBD2	TRBV4-1	NA	TRBJ2-1	CASSQGLAGNEQFF	TGCGCCAGCAGCCAGGGACTAGCGGGCAATGAGCAGTTCTTC
TRBD1	TRBV12-3/TRBV12-4	once	TRBJ1-1	CASGTVLTEAFF	TGTGCCAGCGGGACAGTACTCACTGAAGCTTTCTTT
TRBD1	TRBV10-3	many	TRBJ2-2	CAIFIPGQGAVGELFF	TGTGCCATTTTCATACCTGGACAGGGGGCGGTCGGGGAGCTGTTTTTT
TRBD2	TRBV7-2	once	TRBJ2-7	CASSLLLAESYEQYF	TGTGCCAGCAGCTTATTACTAGCGGAATCCTACGAGCAGTACTTC
TRBD1	TRBV7-9	once	TRBJ1-5	CASSSAGTGGLNNQPQHF	TGTGCCAGCAGCTCGGCCGGGACAGGGGGCTTAAACAATCAGCCCCAGCATTTT
TRBD1	TRBV9	NA	TRBJ1-1	CASSEGSQGRAFF	TGTGCCAGCAGCGAGGGGTCACAGGGGAGAGCTTTCTTT
NA	TRBV11-2	once	TRBJ2-1	CASSLDWLTSSYNEQFF	TGTGCCAGCAGCTTAGATTGGTTGACAAGCTCCTACAATGAGCAGTTCTTC
NA	TRBV10-3	NA	TRBJ2-7	CAISEFETGDEQYF	TGTGCCATCAGTGAGTTCGAGACAGGCGACGAGCAGTACTTC
TRBD1	TRBV28	NA	TRBJ1-5	CASSQGDRLLQPQHF	TGTGCCAGCAGTCAGGGGGACAGATTGTTACAGCCCCAGCATTTT
NA	TRBV7-9	NA	TRBJ1-2	CASSLDHLTYIGYTF	TGTGCCAGCAGCTTAGATCATCTGACATACATTGGCTACACCTTC
NA	TRBV27	NA	TRBJ1-2	CASWGHPGGAVFYYGYTF	TGTGCCAGCTGGGGTCATCCGGGGGGAGCCGTCTTTTACTATGGCTACACCTTC